The entry below describes one T cell receptor (beta chain). The antigen remains undetermined. The CDR3 is 17 residues long. V lost 3 bases and J lost 6, with 20 bases in between. Looked up from germline, CDR1 is MNHEY and CDR2 is SMNVEV (reference sequence). Adult Caucasians living in Nashville, Tennessee made up all of the donors. Deep level was the assay's run setting. Assay used: immunoSEQ multiplex PCR; TCRdb lists only in-frame clones, some missing. Among around 2.5 million clones listed, under 95% were seen once. The data stem from a study of shared clonotypes between healthy human individuals. Study findings and constraints: Memory subsets generally showed smaller estimated richness than naive subsets did.

The chain has TRBV27 and TRBJ2-2; D possibly matches TRBD1 or TRBD2 (5 bases each). The sequence derives from a man aged 18 to 29 in good health. Some clones in this sample may be carry-over from other donors' samples. The sequenced material came from naive CD4+ T cells from PBMCs. Subset here: CD45RA+ positively selected. The CDR3 nucleotides read TGTGCCAGCAGTTTGGGCTTCGGGGCATTGGGGGCCGGGGAGCTGTTTTTT. Protein product: CASSLGFGALGAGELFF.